This T cell receptor beta chain was sequenced for a study of cytomegalovirus exposure and HLA in healthy donors. A note on this clone: The target antigen is unknown.

V dropped 0 bases and J dropped 6 bases, with 14 bases sitting between them. The CDR3 has 15 amino acids. Germline loops: CDR1 SGHVS, CDR2 FQNEAQ. General study results and limits: Earlier findings revealed that most TCR beta V segments proved productive either about 87% or about 30% of the time.

Use of 60 Vbeta and 13 Jbeta primers characterized the PCR. Sequenced by immunoSEQ multiplex PCR; TCRdb stores in-frame clones only, minus some. The sample lists about 140,000 clones, 75% to 85% occurring once. This sequence was found in a man between 45 and 60 years old in good health and CMV-seronegative. The rearrangement links TRBV7-8 to TRBJ1-2; D may be TRBD1 (5 bases). Sequenced input: PBMCs. Here the CDR3 DNA reads TGTGCCAGCAGCTTAGCCCCCCGACAGTCCCATGGCTACACCTTC. Amino acids: CASSLAPRQSHGYTF.